These 30 T cell receptor beta chains were all obtained from the same sample, sequenced in a study of response to subunit inactivated influenza vaccine. TCRdb used MiXCR to reprocess the RT-PCR reads, holding one entry per CDR3 protein. The sample contains 550,000 to 800,000 distinct CDR3 sequences, about a sixth of which appear only once. The sample here was PBMCs from blood, taken 11 to 12 days after vaccination. These receptor sequences come from a man aged 45 to 65 who received an inactivated influenza vaccine.

On this clonotype: A much bigger clone sits one base away, suggesting this may be a read error. The rearrangement joins TRBV7-9 to TRBJ1-5; 8 bases are shared with TRBD1. Per the germline V gene, CDR1 is SEHNR and CDR2 is FQNEAQ (reference sequence). The J segment lost 7 bases and the V segment lost 8 bases, leaving 10 bases of the junction unmatched. The CDR3 sequence is 14 residues long. CDR3 region: CASRLDRGGQPQHF. CDR3 sequence (DNA): TGTGCCAGCCGCCTCGACAGGGGCGGGCAGCCCCAGCATTTT.

Of note for this clonotype: It may be a read error: a sequence one base away is much more abundant. The chain employs TRBV12-3 or TRBV12-4 and TRBJ2-6; unclear D gene. This CDR3 comprises 18 residues. V was pared by 5 bases and J by 4 bases, with 21 bases between. The CDR3 coding sequence is TGTGCCAGCAGTCCAACTTCAGTGGGCATGAAAGGGGCCAACGTCCTGACTTTC. This gives the protein CASSPTSVGMKGANVLTF.

This clonotype was observed a handful of times. V usage is TRBV7-2 and J usage is TRBJ2-2; 9 bases agree with TRBD2. V trimming: 5 bases; J trimming: 5 bases; junction bases outside the gene matches: 3. There are 14 residues in the CDR3. The germline gives CDR1 SGHTA, CDR2 FQGNSA. CDR3 loop: CASSTLAGTGELFF. The DNA of the CDR3 is TGTGCCAGCAGCACTCTAGCGGGAACCGGGGAGCTGTTTTTT.

V is TRBV29-1 and J is TRBJ2-1; TRBD1 might be the D (6 bases). Germline V gene data show CDR1 as SQVTM and CDR2 as ANQGSEA. V was shortened by 7 bases and J by 7 bases, with 20 bases between the two germline ends. This CDR3 contains 14 residues. CDR3 DNA sequence: TGCAGCGCTATGGACCCTGGGGGCATGAATGAGCAGTTCTTC. This encodes CSAMDPGGMNEQFF.

This clonotype has a handful of counts. This chain connects TRBV24-1 to TRBJ2-1; 9 nucleotides align to TRBD1. Germline V gives CDR1 KGHDR, CDR2 SFDVKD. Trimming cost V 5 bases and J 0 bases; bases outside gene matches: 4. CDR3 size: 16 residues. The DNA of the CDR3 is TGTGCCACCAGTGTAGGACAGGGGATCTCCTACAATGAGCAGTTCTTC. This encodes CATSVGQGISYNEQFF.

This clonotype was detected only a few times. The chain employs TRBV11-2 and TRBJ2-3; the match to TRBD2 covers 11 bases. Germline loops: CDR1 SGHAT, CDR2 FQNNGV. The CDR3 loop spans 17 amino acids. The junction had 7 bases not matched to a gene; V was cut back by 3 bases and J by 2 bases. CDR3 sequence reads: CASSFETSGVSTDTQYF. The CDR3 region has the DNA TGTGCCAGCAGCTTCGAGACTAGCGGGGTATCCACAGATACGCAGTATTTT.

This clonotype was observed a handful of times. The chain combines TRBV21-1 with TRBJ2-4; the table's D gene call, TRBD1, was not cross checked with the DNA. TRBV21-1 is a pseudogene segment. CDR3 length: 18 amino acids. The CDR3 region is CASSFREGSLLAKNIQYF. CDR3 nucleotides: TGTGCCAGCAGCTTCCGGGAAGGATCCCTCCTAGCCAAAAACATTCAGTACTTC.

The chain carries TRBV6-2 or TRBV6-3 and TRBJ2-7; possible D gene TRBD2, 7 bases. Germline-derived CDR1 and CDR2 are MNHEY and SVGEGT. The CDR3 totals 15 residues. The ends were cut back, 0 bases at V and 0 bases at J, with 9 bases in the middle. CDR3 region: CASSYSRGLSYEQYF. CDR3 DNA sequence: TGTGCCAGCAGTTACTCGCGGGGGCTCTCCTACGAGCAGTACTTC.

The CDR3 region is CAISESTWDYEQYF. In nucleotides, the CDR3 is TGTGCCATCAGTGAGTCGACATGGGACTACGAGCAGTACTTC. The V and J genes are TRBV10-3 and TRBJ2-7; D uncertain. CDR1 is ENHRY and CDR2 is SYGVKD in the germline V gene. Trimming shortened V by 0 bases and J by 3 bases, and 9 bases separated the two germline ends. The CDR3 runs to 14 residues.

The sample holds one count of this clonotype. The chain is built from TRBV3-1 and TRBJ2-5; TRBD2 matches 9 bases. Trimming cost V 6 bases and J 5 bases; bases outside gene matches: 13. The CDR3 covers 16 residues. Germline loops: CDR1 LGHDT, CDR2 YNNKEL (reference sequence). Written as DNA, the CDR3 is TGTGCCAGCAGGGGTACCGTAGCGGGAGAGGGGGAGACCCAGTACTTC. It encodes CASRGTVAGEGETQYF.

This clonotype was observed a single time. The CDR3 sequence: CASSTLAGANYNEQFF. CDR3 coding DNA: TGTGCCAGCAGCACACTAGCGGGGGCCAATTACAATGAGCAGTTCTTC. V and J are TRBV7-9 and TRBJ2-1; 11 positions agree with TRBD2. The germline CDR1 and CDR2 sequences are SEHNR and FQNEAQ (reference sequence). Germline trimming cut 5 bases from V and 4 bases from J; bases unmatched to any gene: 7. CDR3 size: 16 residues.

This clonotype was found a few times. V gene TRBV4-3 combines with J gene TRBJ2-1; 7 bases are a match to TRBD1. J gave up 6 bases and V 1 base, and 9 bases lay outside the gene matches. Per germline, CDR1 LGHNA and CDR2 YSLEER. This CDR3 has 16 residues. The DNA for the CDR3 is TGCGCCAGCAGCCAAGGAAGGGGGCTTTACGGCAATGAGCAGTTCTTC. Translating gives CASSQGRGLYGNEQFF.

The V call is TRBV5-1, the J call TRBJ2-7; 8 bases are shared with TRBD2. CDR3 size: 15 residues. V dropped 4 bases and J dropped 3; count of bases not matched to a gene: 9. From germline, CDR1 is SGHRS and CDR2 YFSETQ. The CDR3 is CASSTTSGANYEQYF. As DNA, the CDR3 is TGCGCCAGCAGCACCACTAGCGGTGCTAACTACGAGCAGTACTTC.

V is TRBV20-1 and J is TRBJ2-1; D unresolved. Germline V gives CDR1 DFQATT, CDR2 SNEGSKA (reference sequence). V was cut by 4 bases and J by 4 bases, with 11 bases left in between. The CDR3 contains 13 residues. This chain's CDR3 is CSATRIGYNEQFF. The CDR3 DNA follows: TGCAGTGCTACCCGTATTGGGTACAATGAGCAGTTCTTC.

CDR3 DNA: TGCAGTGCTGTCCGGGGGGGCGGGAAAGAGACCCAGTACTTC. This gives the protein CSAVRGGGKETQYF. This rearrangement joins TRBV20-1 to TRBJ2-5; 8 nucleotides line up with TRBD2. J gave up 3 bases and V 5 bases, and 8 bases lay outside the gene matches. Germline V gene lookup returns CDR1 DFQATT and CDR2 SNEGSKA (reference sequence). This CDR3 spans 14 amino acids.

The sample holds a few counts of this clonotype. This chain links TRBV28 with TRBJ1-5; D gene uncertain. Trimming removed 2 bases at V and 5 bases at J, with 22 bases between. This CDR3 has 18 amino acids. Germline CDR1 and CDR2: MDHEN and SYDVKM. This CDR3 is CASSLKPKWRKRDQPQHF. CDR3 DNA: TGTGCCAGCAGTTTAAAACCCAAGTGGAGGAAACGGGATCAGCCCCAGCATTTT.

This clonotype was seen once. The chain has TRBV12-3 or TRBV12-4 and TRBJ2-5, with 7 bases lining up with TRBD1. V was clipped by 6 bases and J by 2 bases; unmatched bases: 3. This CDR3 has 13 amino acids. In DNA form, the CDR3 reads TGTGCCAGCAGAAGACAGGGTCAAGAGACCCAGTACTTC. Translation gives CASRRQGQETQYF.

Notes on this clonotype: Germline and junction disagree at one end, which may indicate a read error. V and J are TRBV19 and TRBJ2-1; D perhaps matches TRBD1 (5 bases). The CDR3 contains 14 residues. CDR1 and CDR2 from the germline V gene are LNHDA and SQIVND (reference sequence). The CDR3 bases are TGTGCCAGTAGTTTAGACAGATACAATACCGAGCAGTTCTTC. It yields the protein CASSLDRYNTEQFF.

The chain couples TRBV20-1 to TRBJ1-2; D unresolved. The germline V gene encodes CDR1 DFQATT and CDR2 SNEGSKA (reference sequence). This CDR3 comprises 12 residues. Between the trimmed V and J ends, which lost 5 bases and 1 base, there was a span of 8 bases. As DNA, the CDR3 is TGCAGTGCTTCCCGATTTAACTATGGCTACACCTTC. Protein: CSASRFNYGYTF.

This clonotype was counted only a few times. V and J are TRBV20-1 and TRBJ2-5; 8 bases map to TRBD2. Germline trimming cut 3 bases from V and 5 bases from J; bases unmatched to any gene: 8. The CDR3 loop spans 14 amino acids. Per germline, CDR1 DFQATT and CDR2 SNEGSKA (reference sequence). As DNA, the CDR3 is TGCAGTGCTAGGCGAGCGGGAGTAGGGGAGACCCAGTACTTC. Amino acid sequence: CSARRAGVGETQYF.

This chain joins TRBV7-2 and TRBJ1-1; D call uncertain. Germline CDR1 reads SGHTA; CDR2 reads FQGNSA. CDR3 length equals 13 residues. Trimming removed 5 bases from V and 1 base from J, with 8 bases in between. This CDR3 reads CASSGMENTEAFF. The CDR3 coding sequence is TGTGCCAGCAGCGGGATGGAGAACACTGAAGCTTTCTTT.

The chain employs TRBV10-3 and TRBJ2-1, with TRBD2 matching 11 bases. Germline V CDR1 and CDR2: ENHRY, SYGVKD. The CDR3 runs 18 residues. V was pared by 4 bases and J by 5 bases, with 13 bases of the junction left unmatched. CDR3: CAISGVPLGLAEDNEQFF. For the CDR3, the DNA is TGTGCCATCAGTGGGGTCCCCTTGGGACTAGCGGAGGACAATGAGCAGTTCTTC.

V usage is TRBV24-1 and J usage is TRBJ1-1, with D uncertain. The CDR3 has 14 amino acids. Germline lookup yields CDR1 KGHDR and CDR2 SFDVKD. The germline V and J ends were trimmed by 5 bases and 3 bases, with 12 bases remaining between them. The CDR3 sequence: CATSADTQDTEAFF. The CDR3 coding sequence is TGTGCCACCAGTGCGGATACTCAGGACACTGAAGCTTTCTTT.

This clonotype was detected ten times or more. V and J are TRBV12-3 or TRBV12-4 and TRBJ1-6; TRBD1 matches at 7 bases. Trimming removed 1 base from V and 7 bases from J; junction bases left unmatched: 4. CDR3 size: 15 residues. CDR3 nucleotide sequence: TGTGCCAGCAGTTTAGGGGGGACAGTGAATTCACCCCTCCACTTT. Translation: CASSLGGTVNSPLHF.

This clonotype was picked up a small number of times. The chain is built from TRBV9 and TRBJ2-2; D gene unclear. The V gene lost 0 bases and the J gene lost 3 bases, with 6 bases spanning the gap. Germline V CDR1 and CDR2: SGDLS, YYNGEE. CDR3 length: 14 amino acids. The CDR3 is CASSVDVDTGELFF. The DNA for the CDR3 is TGTGCCAGCAGCGTAGATGTGGACACCGGGGAGCTGTTTTTT.

The rearrangement joins TRBV7-8 to TRBJ2-3; 7 nucleotides align to TRBD2. This CDR3 has 15 residues. Germline-derived CDR1 and CDR2 are SGHVS and FQNEAQ. Trimming took 4 bases from V and 2 from J; bases not matched to a gene: 6. CDR3 coding DNA: TGTGCCAGCAGCTCGGGACTATCCTTCACAGATACGCAGTATTTT. Residues: CASSSGLSFTDTQYF.

Only a few counts were recorded for this clonotype. The chain is built from TRBV5-1 and TRBJ2-1, with TRBD1 matching 11 bases. In germline, CDR1 is SGHRS, CDR2 YFSETQ. This CDR3 spans 16 amino acids. V shed 3 bases, J shed 6 bases, and the junction held 8 bases outside the gene matches. The CDR3 protein is CASSYPTGTGGNEQFF. The CDR3, as DNA: TGCGCCAGCAGCTACCCCACCGGGACAGGGGGCAATGAGCAGTTCTTC.

The rearrangement joins TRBV7-3 to TRBJ1-5; unclear D gene. The V end was cut by 2 bases, the J end by 0 bases, with 11 bases between. Germline CDR1 is SGHTA and CDR2 is FQGTGA. CDR3 length: 16 residues. The CDR3 is CASSLVGNYSNQPQHF. The CDR3 DNA reads as TGTGCCAGCAGCTTAGTCGGGAATTATAGCAATCAGCCCCAGCATTTT.

This clonotype was detected only a few times. The CDR3 protein is CASSFTLASTGELFF. The DNA of the CDR3 is TGTGCCAGCAGTTTTACACTAGCCTCAACCGGGGAGCTGTTTTTT. This chain uses TRBV28 with TRBJ2-2; D may be TRBD2 (6 bases). CDR1 is MDHEN, CDR2 SYDVKM, per germline. V was trimmed by 3 bases and J by 5 bases, leaving 13 bases between them. The CDR3 sequence is 15 residues long. The variable domain in full, with the rest retrieved from reference TRBV28 and TRBJ2-2, is DVKVTQSSRYLVKRTGEKVFLECVQDMDHENMFWYRQDPGLGLRLIYFSYDVKMKEKGDIPEGYSVSREKKERFSLILESASTNQTSMYLCASSFTLASTGELFFGEGSRLTVL.

The V and J genes are TRBV30 and TRBJ2-5; TRBD2 aligns across 8 bases. Trimming cost V 5 bases and J 1 base; bases outside gene matches: 6. This CDR3 has 14 residues. Germline V gene sequence: CDR1 GTSNPN, CDR2 SVGIG (reference sequence). The CDR3 DNA follows: TGTGCCTGGCGGCTAGCGGGTCTCCAAGAGACCCAGTACTTC. Protein product: CAWRLAGLQETQYF.